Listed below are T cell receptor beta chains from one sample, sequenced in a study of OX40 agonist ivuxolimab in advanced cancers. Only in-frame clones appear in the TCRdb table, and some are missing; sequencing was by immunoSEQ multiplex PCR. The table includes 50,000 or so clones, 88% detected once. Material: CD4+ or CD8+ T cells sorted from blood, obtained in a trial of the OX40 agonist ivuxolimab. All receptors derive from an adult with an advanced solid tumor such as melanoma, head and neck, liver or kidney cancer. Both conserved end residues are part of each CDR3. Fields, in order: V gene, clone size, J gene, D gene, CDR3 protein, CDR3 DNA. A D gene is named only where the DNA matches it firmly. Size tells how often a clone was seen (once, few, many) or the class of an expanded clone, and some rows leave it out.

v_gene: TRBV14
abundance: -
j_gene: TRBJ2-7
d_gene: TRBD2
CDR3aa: CASSHLGGVTYEQYF
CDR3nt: TGTGCCAGCAGCCATCTTGGGGGGGTAACCTACGAGCAGTACTTC

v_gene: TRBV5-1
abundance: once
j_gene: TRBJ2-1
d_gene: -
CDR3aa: CASKKQGNSYNEQFF
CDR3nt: TGCGCCAGCAAAAAACAGGGTAACTCCTACAATGAGCAGTTCTTC

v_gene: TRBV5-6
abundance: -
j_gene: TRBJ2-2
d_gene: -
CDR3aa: CASSTGVQGGAGELFF
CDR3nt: TGTGCCAGCAGCACTGGTGTGCAGGGGGGGGCCGGGGAGCTGTTTTTT

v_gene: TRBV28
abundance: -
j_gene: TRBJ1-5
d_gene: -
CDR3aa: CASKEGAQPQHF
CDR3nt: TGTGCCAGCAAAGAAGGGGCTCAGCCCCAGCATTTT

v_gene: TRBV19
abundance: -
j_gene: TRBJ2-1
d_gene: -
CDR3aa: CASSIALSGWDNEQFF
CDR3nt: TGTGCCAGTAGTATAGCATTAAGCGGGTGGGACAATGAGCAGTTCTTC

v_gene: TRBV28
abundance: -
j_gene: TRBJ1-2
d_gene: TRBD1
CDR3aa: CASSPTGTGTSLGTF
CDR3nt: TGTGCCAGCAGTCCCACCGGGACAGGGACCTCTTTGGGTACCTTC

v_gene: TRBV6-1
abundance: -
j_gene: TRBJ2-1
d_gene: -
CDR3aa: CASTQGGYNEQFF
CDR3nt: TGTGCCAGCACCCAGGGGGGGTACAATGAGCAGTTCTTC

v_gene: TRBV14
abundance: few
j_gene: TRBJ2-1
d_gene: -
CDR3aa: CASSQAAYNEQFF
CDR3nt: TGTGCCAGCAGCCAGGCGGCCTACAATGAGCAGTTCTTC

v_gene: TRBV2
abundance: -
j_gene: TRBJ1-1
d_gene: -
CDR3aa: CASKARGGGNTEAFF
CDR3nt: TGTGCCAGCAAAGCCAGGGGAGGGGGGAACACTGAAGCTTTCTTT

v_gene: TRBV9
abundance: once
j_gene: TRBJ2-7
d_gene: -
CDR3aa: CASSVAPGAYEQYF
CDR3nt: TGTGCCAGCAGCGTAGCCCCAGGAGCCTACGAGCAGTACTTC

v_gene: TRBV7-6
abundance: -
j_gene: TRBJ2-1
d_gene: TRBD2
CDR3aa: CASSSLAGYNEQFF
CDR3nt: TGTGCCAGCAGCTCCTTAGCGGGCTACAATGAGCAGTTCTTC

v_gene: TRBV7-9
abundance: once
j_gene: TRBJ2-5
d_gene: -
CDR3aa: CASSLPGGIKETQYF
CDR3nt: TGTGCCAGCAGCCTCCCAGGTGGCATCAAAGAGACCCAGTACTTC

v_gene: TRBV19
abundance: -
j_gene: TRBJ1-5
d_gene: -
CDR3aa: CASSIFMAAYSNQPQHF
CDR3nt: TGTGCCAGTAGTATTTTTATGGCAGCTTATAGCAATCAGCCCCAGCATTTT